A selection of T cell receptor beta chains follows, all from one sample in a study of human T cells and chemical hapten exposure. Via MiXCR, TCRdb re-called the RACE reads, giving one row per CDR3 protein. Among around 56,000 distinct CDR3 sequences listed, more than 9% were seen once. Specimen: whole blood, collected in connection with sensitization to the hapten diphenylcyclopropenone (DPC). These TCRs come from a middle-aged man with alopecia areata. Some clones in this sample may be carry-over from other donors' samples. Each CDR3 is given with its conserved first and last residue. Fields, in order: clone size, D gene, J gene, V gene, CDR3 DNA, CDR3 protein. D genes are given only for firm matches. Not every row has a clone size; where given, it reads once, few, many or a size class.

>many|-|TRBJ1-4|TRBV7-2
TGTGCCAGCAGCTTAGCGCTCAGGGGTGGGAGTGAAAAACTGTTTTTT
CASSLALRGGSEKLFF
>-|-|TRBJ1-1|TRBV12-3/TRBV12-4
TGTGCCAGCAGTTTCATGGAAAACACTGAAGCTTTCTTT
CASSFMENTEAFF
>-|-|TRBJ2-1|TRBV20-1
TGCAGTGCTAGCCCTATTGCGGGTTTCTCGTACAATGAGCAGTTCTTC
CSASPIAGFSYNEQFF
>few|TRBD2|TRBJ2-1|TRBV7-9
TGTGCCAGCAGCTATTTAGCGGGAGTCGTCAATGAGCAGTTCTTC
CASSYLAGVVNEQFF
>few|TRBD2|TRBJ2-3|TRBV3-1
TGTGCCAGCAGCAAACTAGCGGGAGGAGGTGGAGATACGCAGTATTTT
CASSKLAGGGGDTQYF
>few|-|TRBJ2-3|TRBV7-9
TGTGCCAGCAGCTTAACCTCCCGAGGAGATACGCAGTATTTT
CASSLTSRGDTQYF
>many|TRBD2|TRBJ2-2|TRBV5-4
TGTGCCAGCAGCTTTCTGGGACTAGCGGGATCCCCCGGGGAGCTGTTTTTT
CASSFLGLAGSPGELFF
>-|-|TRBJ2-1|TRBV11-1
TGTGCCAGCAGCCAAACTAGCTGGGGGCAGTTCTTC
CASSQTSWGQFF
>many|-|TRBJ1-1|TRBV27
TGTGCCAGCAGTCACAGGGTCGGCACTGAAGCTTTCTTT
CASSHRVGTEAFF
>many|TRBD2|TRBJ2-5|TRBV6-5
TGTGCCAGCAGGAATGGAGCGGGAGGTGGAGAGACCCAGTACTTC
CASRNGAGGGETQYF
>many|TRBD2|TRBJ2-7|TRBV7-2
TGTGCCAGCAGCTTAGGGCTAGCGGGGCCCTACGAGCAGTACTTC
CASSLGLAGPYEQYF
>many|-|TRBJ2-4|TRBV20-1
TGCAGTGCTAGAGGGGGGTGGGTCGGCAAAAACATTCAGTACTTC
CSARGGWVGKNIQYF
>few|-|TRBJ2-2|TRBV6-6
TGTGCCAGCAGTCGAAAGGGCGGAGCGCCCCGCGTCTACACCGGGGAGCTGTTTTTT
CASSRKGGAPRVYTGELFF
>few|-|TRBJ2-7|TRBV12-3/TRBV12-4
TGTGCCAGCAGTTCTCCCGGGGCACCCTACGAGCAGTACTTC
CASSSPGAPYEQYF
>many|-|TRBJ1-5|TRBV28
TGTGCCAGCAGTTTAGGGGCAGAAAATCAGCCCCAGCATTTT
CASSLGAENQPQHF
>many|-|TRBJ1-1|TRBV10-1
TGCGCCAGCAGTGAGTCTGGGGAGGGGGCTGAAGCTTTCTTT
CASSESGEGAEAFF
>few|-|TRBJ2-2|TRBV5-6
TGTGCCAGCAGCTTCACCGGGACCGGGGAGCTGTTTTTT
CASSFTGTGELFF
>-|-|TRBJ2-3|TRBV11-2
TGTGCCAGCAGCTTTAGACCGATCGGGTATACGCAGTATTTT
CASSFRPIGYTQYF
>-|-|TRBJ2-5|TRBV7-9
TGTGCCAGCAGCCCCCTCGCGGCGGAGCTCCAAGAGACCCAGTACTTC
CASSPLAAELQETQYF
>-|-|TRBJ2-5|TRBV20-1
TGCAGTGCTAGGACCACCAATGGGGGGCGAGAGACCCAGTACTTC
CSARTTNGGRETQYF
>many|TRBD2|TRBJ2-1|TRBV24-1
TGTGCCACCAGTGAAGGGACTAGCGGGAGAGTAGAGGAGCAGTTCTTC
CATSEGTSGRVEEQFF
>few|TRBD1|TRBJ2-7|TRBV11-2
TGTGCCAGCAGCCAAGGGACAGGCTACGAGCAGTACTTC
CASSQGTGYEQYF
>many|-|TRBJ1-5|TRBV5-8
TGTGCCAGCAGCTTGGAATGGGGTTATCAGCCCCAGCATTTT
CASSLEWGYQPQHF
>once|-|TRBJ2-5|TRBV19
TGTGCCAGTAGTATTCTCCCAGGTTCTAGGGAGACCCAGTACTTC
CASSILPGSRETQYF
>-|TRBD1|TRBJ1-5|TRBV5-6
TGTGCCAGCAGCTTGACAGGGGCCGACAATCAGCCCCAGCATTTT
CASSLTGADNQPQHF
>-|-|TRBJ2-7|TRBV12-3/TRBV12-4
TGTGCCAGCAGTTTCCCCGGCAGGGGAAGCTACGAGCAGTACTTC
CASSFPGRGSYEQYF
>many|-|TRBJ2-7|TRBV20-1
TGCAGTGCTAGAGGGGACGGATTCCTTTCCTACGAGCAGTACTTC
CSARGDGFLSYEQYF
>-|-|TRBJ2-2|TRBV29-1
TGCAGCGTGGCGCTGGGGGCCGGGGAGCTGTTTTTT
CSVALGAGELFF
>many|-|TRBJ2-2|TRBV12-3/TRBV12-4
TGTGCCAGCAGTTCTTCTACCGGGGAGCTGTTTTTT
CASSSSTGELFF
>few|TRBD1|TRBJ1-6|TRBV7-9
TGTGCCAGCAGCTTAGCGTTCGACAGGGGCCCTGATAATTCACCCCTCCACTTT
CASSLAFDRGPDNSPLHF
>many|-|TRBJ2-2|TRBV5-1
TGCGCCAGCAGCTTGGATGGCAGGGACACCGGGGAGCTGTTTTTT
CASSLDGRDTGELFF
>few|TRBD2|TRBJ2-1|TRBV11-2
TGTGCCAGCAGCTTAGGGGGGGGCAATGAGCAGTTCTTC
CASSLGGGNEQFF
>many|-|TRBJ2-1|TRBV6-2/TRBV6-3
TGTGCCAGCAGCAACACGGACAATGAGCAGTTCTTC
CASSNTDNEQFF
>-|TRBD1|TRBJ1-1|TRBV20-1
TGCAGTGCTTTAACCGGACAGGGGGGGGCTGAAGCTTTCTTT
CSALTGQGGAEAFF
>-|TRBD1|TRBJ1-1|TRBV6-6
TGTACCAGCAGTTACGACAGGGGGCGTTTGAGCGCTTTCTTT
CTSSYDRGRLSAFF